This T cell receptor (beta chain) derives from a study of blood T cell repertoires in COVID-19. The table came from immunoSEQ multiplex PCR; TCRdb's copy has only in-frame clones and leaves some out. The repertoire holds about 190,000 clones, with 89% as singletons. Germline V gene sequence: CDR1 SGHNT, CDR2 YYREEE (reference sequence). V was pared by 4 bases and J by 7 bases, with 12 bases of the junction left unmatched. This CDR3 contains 15 residues. The sequence was collected from a man aged 35-49 years with acute or convalescent COVID-19. What was sequenced was peripheral blood. V is TRBV5-4 and J is TRBJ1-1; TRBD1 aligns across 8 bases. The CDR3 loop is CASSPTIRGQGEAFF. DNA for the CDR3: TGTGCCAGCAGCCCGACAATCAGGGGGCAGGGTGAAGCTTTCTTT.